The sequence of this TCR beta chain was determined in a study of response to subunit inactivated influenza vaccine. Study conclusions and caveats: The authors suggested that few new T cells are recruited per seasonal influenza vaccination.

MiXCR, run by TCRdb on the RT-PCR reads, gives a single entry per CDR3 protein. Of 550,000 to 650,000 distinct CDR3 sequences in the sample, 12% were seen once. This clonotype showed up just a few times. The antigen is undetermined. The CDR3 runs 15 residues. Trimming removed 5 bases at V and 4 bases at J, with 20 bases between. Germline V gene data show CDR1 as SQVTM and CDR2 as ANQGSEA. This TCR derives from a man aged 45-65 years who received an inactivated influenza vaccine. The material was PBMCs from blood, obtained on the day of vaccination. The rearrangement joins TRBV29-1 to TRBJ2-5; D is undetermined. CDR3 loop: CSVSKEGGPGETQYF. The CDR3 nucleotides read TGCAGCGTTAGCAAAGAAGGCGGTCCAGGAGAGACCCAGTACTTC.